This TCR beta chain is from a study of neurological immune-mediated disorders. Study information: In a group of some 35 multiple sclerosis patients, roughly 31 had the relapsing-remitting type and 3 had the secondary progressive type.

The study's findings and limits: Subjects shared no identical expanded-clone CDR3 amino acid sequences, suggesting private TCR-beta repertoires in all groups. Phylogenetic grouping placed 18 of 34 multiple sclerosis patients' repertoires in one related-CDR3 cluster, a possible signature.

It was from 2 million PBMCs stored at -80 C that the unsorted libraries were obtained. This clonotype was seen repeatedly, ten times or more. Its antigen is still unknown. TCRdb analysed the 5' RACE reads with MiXCR anew, one entry per CDR3 protein. The sample has fewer than 85,000 distinct CDR3 sequences, 4.5% to 6.5% seen once; the top ten hold around 2.2%. The sequence came from a woman in her 30s with multiple sclerosis. Sequenced input: PBMCs.

CDR3 sequence reads: CSARGGGTGNEKLFF. The DNA for the CDR3 is TGCAGTGCTAGAGGGGGCGGGACGGGTAATGAAAAACTGTTTTTT. V is TRBV20-1 and J is TRBJ1-4; weak D call: TRBD1 (5 bases). From germline, CDR1 is DFQATT and CDR2 SNEGSKA (reference sequence). CDR3 length: 15 residues. Trimming stripped 1 base from V and 4 bases from J, with 13 bases between.